This T cell receptor (beta chain) was obtained from a study of blood T cell repertoires in COVID-19. In the study overall: Sources were T cells, B-cell-depleted T cells, or PBMCs; the material itself was cDNA or gDNA.

Clones were read by immunoSEQ multiplex PCR, and TCRdb kept only the in-frame ones, dropping some. The sample has 130,000 or so clones; roughly 84% are singletons. This receptor was identified in a woman aged 80 or over with acute or convalescent COVID-19. Specimen: peripheral blood.

The CDR3 DNA reads as TGTGCCAGCAGCCCAGGGGAGTTTGTCATAGGCTACACCTTC. It is translated as CASSPGEFVIGYTF. The genes are TRBV7-9 and TRBJ1-2; D may be TRBD1 (6 bases). The CDR3 is 14 amino acids. Looked up from germline, CDR1 is SEHNR and CDR2 is FQNEAQ (reference sequence). Trimming took 5 bases from V and 8 from J, leaving 18 bases between them.